What follows describes a single TCR beta chain. Its specificity is not known. This entry comes from a study of T cell responses to AZD1222 COVID-19 vaccine. The repertoire was sequenced with immunoSEQ multiplex PCR; TCRdb's copy has only in-frame clones and lacks some. Altogether roughly 78,000 clones are present, 82% being singletons, with the ten largest covering approximately 2.8%. Study conclusions and caveats: The study found Spike-specific TCR breadth and depth rose after two AZD1222 doses.

Germline V CDR1 and CDR2: ENHRY, SYGVKD. The V end lost 8 bases, the J end lost 8 bases, and 10 bases lay between the germline ends. This CDR3 comprises 12 residues. The material sequenced was peripheral blood, taken on day 0 of AZD1222 vaccination. This clonotype was sampled from an adult in good health. The V and J genes are TRBV10-3 and TRBJ1-6; D gene unclear. The CDR3: CAIGDTYSPLHF. CDR3 nucleotide sequence: TGTGCCATCGGCGACACGTATTCACCCCTCCACTTT.